Below, 30 T cell receptor beta chains from the same sample are listed, as sequenced in a study of T cells in Graves' hyperthyroidism and ophthalmopathy. Regions amplified from RNA transcripts were the TCR beta CDR3 regions. When the TCR CDR3 underwent first-round RT-PCR, the HTBI primer set was used. MiXCR, run by TCRdb on the multiplex PCR reads, gives a single entry per CDR3 protein. Of 600,000 or so distinct CDR3 sequences detected, 12% to 15% appear once; the ten largest clones hold roughly 7%. The sequencing input was blood. The receptors originated from a woman aged 18-35 years with Graves' ophthalmopathy.

Many counts were recorded for this clonotype. V gene TRBV24-1 combines with J gene TRBJ2-2, with 7 bases fitting TRBD1. V dropped 7 bases and J dropped 4; count of bases not matched to a gene: 11. This CDR3 comprises 16 residues. The germline CDR1 and CDR2 sequences are KGHDR and SFDVKD. CDR3 sequence: CATSAPLDRRTGELFF. The DNA of the CDR3 is TGTGCCACCAGCGCTCCCCTGGACAGGCGCACCGGGGAGCTGTTTTTT.

V and J are TRBV9 and TRBJ1-1, with 11 bases fitting TRBD1. J gave up 11 bases and V 0 bases, and 12 bases lay outside the gene matches. The V gene's germline CDR1 is SGDLS and CDR2 YYNGEE. This CDR3 is 16 amino acids long. The DNA of the CDR3 is TGTGCCAGCAGCGTAGGGCCCGAGGACAGGGGGCGAGGGGCTTTCTTT. This sequence encodes CASSVGPEDRGRGAFF.

This clonotype was seen a handful of times. The chain combines TRBV14 with TRBJ1-2; D is undetermined. Trimming shortened V by 1 base and J by 7 bases, and 19 bases separated the two germline ends. The CDR3 is 16 amino acids. CDR1 and CDR2 from the germline V gene are SGHDN and FVKESK. CDR3 coding DNA: TGTGCCAGCAGCCAAGTGGGGTTCCCCGACCGCGCTGGCTACACCTTC. Encoded protein: CASSQVGFPDRAGYTF.

V usage is TRBV6-2 or TRBV6-3 and J usage is TRBJ2-5; D ambiguous. The germline CDR1 and CDR2 sequences are MNHEY and SVGEGT. The CDR3 contains 12 residues. Trimming cost V 5 bases and J 5 bases, with 9 bases left between them. CDR3 in amino acids: CASSTLGETQYF. The DNA of the CDR3 is TGTGCCAGCAGTACATTAGGGGAGACCCAGTACTTC.

This clonotype was seen ten or more times. The rearrangement joins TRBV12-3 or TRBV12-4 to TRBJ1-1; TRBD1 matches at 7 bases. Trimming took 4 bases from V and 1 from J; bases not matched to a gene: 6. The CDR3 covers 15 residues. The CDR3 nucleotides are TGTGCCAGCAGTTCGGGGACAGAACGGAACACTGAAGCTTTCTTT. Its protein product is CASSSGTERNTEAFF.

This clonotype was detected many times. The chain combines TRBV5-1 with TRBJ1-1; D call uncertain. V was pared by 0 bases and J by 4 bases, with 7 bases between. This CDR3 region has 13 residues. CDR1 SGHRS and CDR2 YFSETQ come from the germline V gene. In DNA form, the CDR3 reads TGCGCCAGCAGCTTGGAGATCCCCACTGAAGCTTTCTTT. Its translation is CASSLEIPTEAFF. The entire variable domain, with the rest obtained from reference TRBV5-1 and TRBJ1-1, is as follows: KAGVTQTPRYLIKTRGQQVTLSCSPISGHRSVSWYQQTPGQGLQFLFEYFSETQRNKGNFPGRFSGRQFSNSRSEMNVSTLELGDSALYLCASSLEIPTEAFFGQGTRLTVV.

The chain is built from TRBV13 and TRBJ2-1; D may match TRBD1 or TRBD2 (5 bases each). With 4 bases removed from V and 8 bases from J, the gap between germline ends came to 18 bases. The CDR3 has 15 residues. CDR1 and CDR2 from the germline V gene are PRHDT and FYEKMQ (reference sequence). The CDR3: CASSSRDRDSDEQFF. Here the CDR3 DNA reads TGTGCCAGCAGCTCTAGGGACCGCGATAGCGATGAGCAGTTCTTC.

There are many counts of this clonotype. The rearrangement uses TRBV27 and TRBJ2-3, with 9 bases fitting TRBD2. Germline V lookup: CDR1 MNHEY, CDR2 SMNVEV (reference sequence). The junction had 10 bases not matched to a gene; V was cut back by 0 bases and J by 3 bases. The CDR3 is 18 residues long. The CDR3 region is CASSLSNRGTSTTDTQYF. The DNA of the CDR3 is TGTGCCAGCAGTTTATCGAATCGTGGGACTAGCACGACAGATACGCAGTATTTT.

This clonotype was observed many times. The chain recombines TRBV28 with TRBJ2-7, with 11 bases identical to TRBD2. This CDR3 is 15 amino acids long. After removal of 5 bases from V and 2 bases from J, the junction contained 5 bases not matched to a gene. CDR1 MDHEN and CDR2 SYDVKM come from the germline V gene. The CDR3 spells CASSETSGVPYEQYF. The CDR3 DNA reads TGTGCCAGCAGTGAGACTAGCGGGGTCCCCTACGAGCAGTACTTC.

This clonotype was recorded a few times. The chain is built from TRBV5-1 and TRBJ1-1; D remains unclear. Germline CDR1 and CDR2: SGHRS and YFSETQ. Trimming left V 5 bases short and J 2 bases short, with 13 bases between. The CDR3 length is 14 residues. CDR3 sequence reads: CASRQSLTNTEAFF. The CDR3 region has the DNA TGCGCCAGCAGACAGTCCCTAACCAACACTGAAGCTTTCTTT.

The chain couples TRBV9 to TRBJ1-6, with D unclear. The CDR3 extends over 12 amino acids. The V and J ends lost 0 bases and 9 bases respectively, with 4 bases between them. Germline CDR1 SGDLS, CDR2 YYNGEE. CDR3 in amino acids: CASSVASSPLHF. The CDR3 bases are TGTGCCAGCAGCGTAGCAAGTTCACCCCTCCACTTT.

A few counts support this clonotype. The chain's CDR3 is CATSRDPGSSSGNTIYF. CDR3 coding DNA: TGTGCCACCAGCAGAGATCCCGGCTCCAGCTCTGGAAACACCATATATTTT. The V and J genes are TRBV15 and TRBJ1-3, with no clear D. CDR1 and CDR2 (germline): LNHNV, YYDKDF (reference sequence). V was cut by 0 bases and J by 0 bases, with 12 bases left in between. The CDR3 consists of 17 residues.

The V call is TRBV29-1, the J call TRBJ1-4, with D unresolved. The CDR3 extends over 15 amino acids. The germline V and J ends were trimmed by 6 bases and 3 bases, with 17 bases remaining between them. The germline V gene has CDR1 SQVTM and CDR2 ANQGSEA. The CDR3 spells CSVEGGVSANEKLFF. The DNA of the CDR3 is TGCAGCGTCGAGGGTGGGGTATCGGCTAATGAAAAACTGTTTTTT. The variable domain in full, with the rest retrieved from reference TRBV29-1 and TRBJ1-4, is SAVISQKPSRDICQRGTSLTIQCQVDSQVTMMFWYRQQPGQSLTLIATANQGSEATYESGFVIDKFPISRPNLTFSTLTVSNMSPEDSSIYLCSVEGGVSANEKLFFGSGTQLSVL.

This clonotype appeared once. This chain links TRBV18 with TRBJ1-1; 9 positions agree with TRBD1. Per germline, CDR1 KGHSH and CDR2 LQKENI. V shed 3 bases, J shed 1 base, and the junction held 9 bases outside the gene matches. This CDR3 has 17 amino acids. CDR3 coding DNA: TGTGCCAGCTCACCCTCCAGACAGGGGGATTCGAACACTGAAGCTTTCTTT. Translating gives CASSPSRQGDSNTEAFF.

This chain links TRBV29-1 with TRBJ1-2, with unresolved D. This CDR3 has 15 residues. Trimming shortened V by 7 bases and J by 0 bases, and 18 bases separated the two germline ends. CDR1 and CDR2 (germline): SQVTM, ANQGSEA. CDR3 bases: TGCAGCGCCGCCCCCCCAGGTATAGCTAACTATGGCTACACCTTC. Translating gives CSAAPPGIANYGYTF.

The chain joins TRBV2 to TRBJ2-3; perhaps TRBD2 as D (6 bases). V shed 6 bases and J shed 3 bases, with 19 bases lying between them. CDR3 length: 16 residues. CDR1 is SNHLY, CDR2 FYNNEI, per germline. The CDR3 sequence: CASSGRGDWATDTQYF. CDR3 bases: TGTGCCAGCAGCGGGAGAGGGGACTGGGCTACAGATACGCAGTATTTT.

This clonotype has at least ten counts. The chain combines TRBV30 with TRBJ2-3; 8 nucleotides align to TRBD2. The CDR3 is 16 amino acids. The germline gives CDR1 GTSNPN, CDR2 SVGIG (reference sequence). The trim removed 5 bases at V and 5 bases at J, leaving 15 bases unmatched. The CDR3 bases are TGTGCCTGGGGGGATTCAGCGGGAGTGGCGGGAGATACGCAGTATTTT. This encodes CAWGDSAGVAGDTQYF.

The rearrangement links TRBV7-6 to TRBJ2-1; D assignment may be TRBD1 or TRBD2 (5 bases each). Trimming cost V 0 bases and J 12 bases, with 12 bases left between them. CDR1 is SGHVS and CDR2 is FNYEAQ in the germline V gene. This CDR3 comprises 13 residues. CDR3 protein: CASSLATGQAQFF. The CDR3 DNA reads as TGTGCCAGCAGCTTAGCGACGGGGCAGGCGCAGTTCTTC.

This clonotype was detected only a few times. The CDR3 loop reads CASSNGLGNTEAFF. The CDR3 nucleotides are TGTGCCAGCAGTAACGGACTCGGGAACACTGAAGCTTTCTTT. This rearrangement joins TRBV28 to TRBJ1-1; D gene unclear. This CDR3 comprises 14 residues. CDR1 and CDR2 from the germline V gene are MDHEN and SYDVKM. Trimming left V 5 bases short and J 1 base short, with 11 bases between.

The chain has TRBV19 and TRBJ2-1; either TRBD1 or TRBD2 may supply D (5 bases each). V lost 6 bases and J 0 bases, leaving 15 bases between the germline ends. The germline V gene encodes CDR1 LNHDA and CDR2 SQIVND (reference sequence). CDR3 length equals 16 residues. In DNA, the CDR3 is TGTGCCAGTAGCGCAAGGACAACTAGCTCCTACAATGAGCAGTTCTTC. Translating it yields CASSARTTSSYNEQFF. The full variable domain, in which reference TRBV19 and TRBJ2-1 provide the parts outside the CDR3, is DGGITQSPKYLFRKEGQNVTLSCEQNLNHDAMYWYRQDPGQGLRLIYYSQIVNDFQKGDIAEGYSVSREKKESFPLTVTSAQKNPTAFYLCASSARTTSSYNEQFFGPGTRLTVL.

This chain uses TRBV2 with TRBJ1-1; weak D call: TRBD1 (6 bases). Germline lookup yields CDR1 SNHLY and CDR2 FYNNEI. The CDR3 consists of 14 residues. The V end was cut by 4 bases, the J end by 1 base, with 10 bases between. CDR3 amino acids: CASSGETGNTEAFF. CDR3 nucleotides: TGTGCCAGCAGTGGAGAGACAGGGAACACTGAAGCTTTCTTT.

The chain recombines TRBV13 with TRBJ1-1, with TRBD1 as a possible D gene (5 bases). The germline CDR1 and CDR2 sequences are PRHDT and FYEKMQ (reference sequence). V was clipped by 2 bases and J by 3 bases, with 7 bases between them. The CDR3 extends over 13 amino acids. CDR3 residues: CASSLPRDTEAFF. In nucleotides, the CDR3 is TGTGCCAGCAGCTTACCCAGGGACACTGAAGCTTTCTTT. The full variable domain, in which reference TRBV13 and TRBJ1-1 provide the parts outside the CDR3, is AAGVIQSPRHLIKEKRETATLKCYPIPRHDTVYWYQQGPGQDPQFLISFYEKMQSDKGSIPDRFSAQQFSDYHSELNMSSLELGDSALYFCASSLPRDTEAFFGQGTRLTVV.

This clonotype was seen a few times. This chain connects TRBV3-1 to TRBJ2-5; 9 bases match TRBD2. V shed 8 bases and J 5 bases; nucleotides not matched to a gene: 12. Germline CDR1 reads LGHDT; CDR2 reads YNNKEL (reference sequence). The CDR3 spans 15 residues. CDR3 amino acids: CASERVREGRETQYF. As DNA, the CDR3 is TGTGCCAGCGAGCGCGTGCGGGAGGGTAGGGAGACCCAGTACTTC.

The V call is TRBV4-1, the J call TRBJ1-4; TRBD1 matches at 8 bases. Germline values: CDR1 MGHRA, CDR2 YSYEKL. After removal of 0 bases from V and 3 bases from J, the junction contained 6 bases not matched to a gene. The CDR3 consists of 17 residues. In DNA form, the CDR3 reads TGCGCCAGCAGCCAAGAGGCCAGGGGGCTGTCTAATGAAAAACTGTTTTTT. This codes for CASSQEARGLSNEKLFF.

V and J are TRBV5-8 and TRBJ2-1; no clear D gene. Germline loops: CDR1 SGHTS, CDR2 YDEGEE. The CDR3 extends over 15 amino acids. Between the trimmed V and J ends, which lost 0 bases and 3 bases, there was a span of 10 bases. As DNA, the CDR3 is TGTGCCAGCAGCTTGGTGGGCCTCATCTACAATGAGCAGTTCTTC. Translated, it gives CASSLVGLIYNEQFF. Complete variable domain (other parts from reference TRBV5-8 and TRBJ2-1): EAGVTQSPTHLIKTRGQQATLRCSPISGHTSVYWYQQALGLGLQFLLWYDEGEERNRGNFPPRFSGRQFPNYSSELNVNALELEDSALYLCASSLVGLIYNEQFFGPGTRLTVL.

The J gene is TRBJ2-2, the V gene TRBV27; D is tentatively TRBD1 or TRBD2 (5 bases each). The V end was cut by 1 base, the J end by 4 bases, with 10 bases between. Germline V gives CDR1 MNHEY, CDR2 SMNVEV (reference sequence). There are 15 residues in the CDR3. This CDR3 is CASSLFGTLTGELFF. The CDR3 DNA follows: TGTGCCAGCAGTTTATTCGGGACGCTCACCGGGGAGCTGTTTTTT.

This clonotype appeared many times. The rearrangement links TRBV12-3 or TRBV12-4 to TRBJ2-1; possible D gene TRBD2, 6 bases. The length of the CDR3 is 12 residues. The V gene lost 2 bases and the J gene lost 8 bases, with 7 bases spanning the gap. The CDR3 coding sequence is TGTGCCAGCAGTTTATGGGGGGATGAGCAGTTCTTC. Encoded protein: CASSLWGDEQFF.

This clonotype has a count of ten or more. This chain joins TRBV5-1 and TRBJ1-1; D not certain. Germline loops: CDR1 SGHRS, CDR2 YFSETQ. V lost 0 bases to trimming and J lost 1 base, with 7 bases between them. The CDR3 consists of 14 residues. CDR3 amino acids: CASSLDTTNTEAFF. For the CDR3, the DNA is TGCGCCAGCAGCTTGGACACCACGAACACTGAAGCTTTCTTT.

This clonotype was counted only a few times. The genes are TRBV18 and TRBJ2-5, with 7 bases matching TRBD2. Trimming took 3 bases from V and 1 from J; bases not matched to a gene: 5. Germline V CDR1 and CDR2: KGHSH, LQKENI. The CDR3 covers 15 residues. The CDR3 nucleotides are TGTGCCAGCTCACCTCTAGCGGACGCCCAAGAGACCCAGTACTTC. It is translated as CASSPLADAQETQYF.

This clonotype was recorded many times. V is TRBV27 and J is TRBJ1-2, with D tentatively TRBD1 (5 bases). Germline CDR1 MNHEY, CDR2 SMNVEV (reference sequence). The CDR3 sequence is 17 residues long. V shed 5 bases and J shed 0 bases, with 19 bases lying between them. The chain's CDR3 is CASSQLIIGGSNYGYTF. Here the CDR3 DNA reads TGTGCCAGCAGTCAGTTAATCATTGGGGGGTCTAACTATGGCTACACCTTC.